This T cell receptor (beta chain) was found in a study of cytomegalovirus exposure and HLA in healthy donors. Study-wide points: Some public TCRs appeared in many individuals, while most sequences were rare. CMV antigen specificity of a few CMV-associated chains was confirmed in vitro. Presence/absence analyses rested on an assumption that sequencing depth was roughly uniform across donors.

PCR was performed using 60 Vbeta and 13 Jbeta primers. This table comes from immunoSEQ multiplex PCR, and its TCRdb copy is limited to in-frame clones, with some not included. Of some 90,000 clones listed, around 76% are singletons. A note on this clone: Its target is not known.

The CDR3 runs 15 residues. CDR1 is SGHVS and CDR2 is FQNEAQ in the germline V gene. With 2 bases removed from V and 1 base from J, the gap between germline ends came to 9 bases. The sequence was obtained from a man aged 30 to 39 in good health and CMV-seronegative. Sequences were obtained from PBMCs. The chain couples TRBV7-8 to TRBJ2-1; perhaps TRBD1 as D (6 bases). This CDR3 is CASSLLRGSYNEQFF. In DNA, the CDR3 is TGTGCCAGCAGCTTATTGAGGGGGTCCTACAATGAGCAGTTCTTC.